The rows below give T cell receptor beta chains drawn from one sample of a study of blood T cell repertoires in COVID-19. The table came from immunoSEQ multiplex PCR; TCRdb's copy has only in-frame clones and leaves some out. The table shows hundreds of thousands of clones, with 75% to 90% occurring only once. The sequencing input was PBMCs or T cells enriched from blood (not recorded which). These receptors originate from a woman between 18 and 29 years old who had recovered from COVID-19. Each CDR3 is given with its conserved first and last residue. The order of the fields is J gene, D gene, clone size, CDR3 length, V gene, CDR3 protein, CDR3 DNA. D genes are given only for firm matches. Only some rows state a clone size, as once, few, many or a class for expanded clones.

j_gene: TRBJ1-6; d_gene: .; abundance: .; len: 16; v_gene: TRBV5-1; CDR3aa: CASSSPGGSYNSPLHF; CDR3nt: TGCGCCAGCAGCTCCCCAGGAGGCTCCTATAATTCACCCCTCCACTTT
j_gene: TRBJ2-5; d_gene: .; abundance: .; len: 15; v_gene: TRBV14; CDR3aa: CASSQDLGLQETQYF; CDR3nt: TGTGCCAGCAGCCAAGATCTAGGACTACAAGAGACCCAGTACTTC
j_gene: TRBJ1-1; d_gene: TRBD1; abundance: .; len: 15; v_gene: TRBV5-4; CDR3aa: CASSRSDRGRTEAFF; CDR3nt: TGTGCCAGCAGCCGCTCGGACAGGGGGCGAACTGAAGCTTTCTTT
j_gene: TRBJ1-4; d_gene: TRBD1; abundance: once; len: 15; v_gene: TRBV4-1; CDR3aa: CASSPQGGEGEKLFF; CDR3nt: TGCGCCAGCAGCCCCCAGGGGGGCGAGGGAGAAAAACTGTTTTTT
j_gene: TRBJ2-3; d_gene: TRBD2; abundance: once; len: 15; v_gene: TRBV30; CDR3aa: CAWSVGSGGMDTQYF; CDR3nt: TGTGCCTGGAGTGTAGGGAGCGGGGGTATGGATACGCAGTATTTT
j_gene: TRBJ1-1; d_gene: TRBD1; abundance: .; len: 12; v_gene: TRBV5-1; CDR3aa: CASSVDRGEAFF; CDR3nt: TGCGCCAGCAGCGTAGACAGGGGGGAAGCTTTCTTT
j_gene: TRBJ2-3; d_gene: .; abundance: once; len: 17; v_gene: TRBV7-9; CDR3aa: CASSPPRGGPKADTQYF; CDR3nt: TGTGCCAGCAGCCCCCCCCGTGGCGGCCCTAAAGCAGATACGCAGTATTTT
j_gene: TRBJ1-6; d_gene: .; abundance: few; len: 16; v_gene: TRBV27; CDR3aa: CASSPTGATYNSPLHF; CDR3nt: TGTGCCAGCAGTCCTACTGGGGCTACCTATAATTCACCCCTCCACTTT
j_gene: TRBJ2-5; d_gene: TRBD1; abundance: .; len: 16; v_gene: TRBV6-5; CDR3aa: CASSYSAGGIGETQYF; CDR3nt: TGTGCCAGCAGTTACTCGGCAGGGGGCATCGGAGAGACCCAGTACTTC
j_gene: TRBJ1-5; d_gene: TRBD1; abundance: .; len: 13; v_gene: TRBV2; CDR3aa: CASSQGENQPQHF; CDR3nt: TGTGCCAGCAGCCAGGGGGAGAATCAGCCCCAGCATTTT
j_gene: TRBJ1-2; d_gene: .; abundance: .; len: 18; v_gene: TRBV21-1; CDR3aa: CASSKVGTGKPSGYGYTF; CDR3nt: TGTGCCAGCAGCAAAGTAGGAACAGGCAAGCCGAGTGGCTATGGCTACACCTTC
j_gene: TRBJ2-1; d_gene: TRBD1; abundance: .; len: 14; v_gene: TRBV18; CDR3aa: CASSARDRANEQFF; CDR3nt: TGTGCCAGCTCAGCCCGGGACAGAGCCAATGAGCAGTTCTTC
j_gene: TRBJ2-1; d_gene: .; abundance: .; len: 13; v_gene: TRBV29-1; CDR3aa: CSVDSILADEQFF; CDR3nt: TGCAGCGTTGACTCAATACTAGCCGATGAGCAGTTCTTC
j_gene: TRBJ2-3; d_gene: TRBD2; abundance: .; len: 15; v_gene: TRBV7-6; CDR3aa: CASRFSGGGTDTQYF; CDR3nt: TGTGCCAGCAGGTTTAGCGGGGGAGGCACAGATACGCAGTATTTT
j_gene: TRBJ1-1; d_gene: TRBD1; abundance: .; len: 14; v_gene: TRBV27; CDR3aa: CASSLDRGGTEAFF; CDR3nt: TGTGCCAGCAGTTTGGACAGGGGAGGGACTGAAGCTTTCTTT
j_gene: TRBJ1-1; d_gene: TRBD1; abundance: once; len: 17; v_gene: TRBV5-6; CDR3aa: CASSSTGGAILNTEAFF; CDR3nt: TGTGCCAGCAGCTCTACAGGGGGCGCGATTCTAAACACTGAAGCTTTCTTT
j_gene: TRBJ1-6; d_gene: .; abundance: once; len: 15; v_gene: TRBV7-9; CDR3aa: CASSLSAGAAAPLHF; CDR3nt: TGTGCCAGCAGCCTAAGTGCTGGGGCAGCCGCACCCCTCCACTTT
j_gene: TRBJ1-2; d_gene: TRBD1; abundance: few; len: 14; v_gene: TRBV6-5; CDR3aa: CASSATGTVDGYTF; CDR3nt: TGTGCCAGCAGCGCAACCGGGACAGTCGATGGCTACACCTTC
j_gene: TRBJ1-2; d_gene: .; abundance: once; len: 14; v_gene: TRBV11-2; CDR3aa: CASSLDRAVYGYTF; CDR3nt: TGTGCCAGCAGCTTAGACAGGGCAGTCTATGGCTACACCTTC
j_gene: TRBJ2-6; d_gene: .; abundance: .; len: 18; v_gene: TRBV23-1; CDR3aa: CASRGAPQGISGANVLTF; CDR3nt: TGCGCCAGTCGGGGGGCCCCCCAAGGGATCTCTGGGGCCAACGTCCTGACTTTC
j_gene: TRBJ2-7; d_gene: TRBD2; abundance: .; len: 16; v_gene: TRBV3-1/TRBV3-2; CDR3aa: CASSLGTSGGFYEQYF; CDR3nt: TGTGCCAGCAGCCTCGGGACTAGCGGGGGTTTTTACGAGCAGTACTTC
j_gene: TRBJ2-7; d_gene: .; abundance: .; len: 15; v_gene: TRBV2; CDR3aa: CASSEAAGIIVEQYF; CDR3nt: TGTGCCAGCAGTGAAGCGGCCGGGATAATCGTCGAGCAGTACTTC
j_gene: TRBJ2-1; d_gene: TRBD2; abundance: .; len: 16; v_gene: TRBV11-2; CDR3aa: CASSVGTSGGYNEQFF; CDR3nt: TGTGCCAGCAGCGTAGGGACTAGCGGGGGCTACAATGAGCAGTTCTTC
j_gene: TRBJ1-2; d_gene: .; abundance: .; len: 14; v_gene: TRBV7-8; CDR3aa: CASSPLSGLVGYTF; CDR3nt: TGTGCCAGCAGCCCCTTGTCCGGTTTGGTAGGCTACACCTTC
j_gene: TRBJ2-1; d_gene: .; abundance: .; len: 15; v_gene: TRBV27; CDR3aa: CASTLGGTGYNEQFF; CDR3nt: TGTGCCAGCACCCTCGGGGGGACAGGCTACAATGAGCAGTTCTTC
j_gene: TRBJ2-7; d_gene: .; abundance: .; len: 16; v_gene: TRBV5-1; CDR3aa: CASSWRLLRSSYEQYF; CDR3nt: TGCGCCAGCAGCTGGCGGCTCCTGAGGAGCTCCTACGAGCAGTACTTC
j_gene: TRBJ2-3; d_gene: .; abundance: .; len: 14; v_gene: TRBV5-1; CDR3aa: CASSLAPGERTQYF; CDR3nt: TGCGCCAGCAGCTTGGCCCCAGGGGAAAGAACGCAGTATTTT
j_gene: TRBJ2-2; d_gene: TRBD1; abundance: .; len: 16; v_gene: TRBV3-1/TRBV3-2; CDR3aa: CASSQGRDRVTGELFF; CDR3nt: TGTGCCAGCAGCCAAGGCCGGGACAGGGTTACCGGGGAGCTGTTTTTT
j_gene: TRBJ1-1; d_gene: .; abundance: .; len: 12; v_gene: TRBV3-1/TRBV3-2; CDR3aa: CASSQVPAEAFF; CDR3nt: TGTGCCAGCAGCCAAGTGCCAGCTGAAGCTTTCTTT
j_gene: TRBJ2-2; d_gene: TRBD1; abundance: once; len: 16; v_gene: TRBV7-9; CDR3aa: CASSLGTGGRNGELFF; CDR3nt: TGTGCCAGCAGCTTAGGGACAGGGGGCAGGAACGGGGAGCTGTTTTTT
j_gene: TRBJ1-2; d_gene: .; abundance: .; len: 13; v_gene: TRBV27; CDR3aa: CASSFQGNYGYTF; CDR3nt: TGTGCCAGCAGTTTCCAGGGCAACTATGGCTACACCTTC
j_gene: TRBJ2-7; d_gene: .; abundance: .; len: 14; v_gene: TRBV6-5; CDR3aa: CASRYLSPGGEQYF; CDR3nt: TGTGCCAGCAGGTACCTTAGCCCCGGGGGTGAGCAGTACTTC
j_gene: TRBJ1-1; d_gene: .; abundance: few; len: 13; v_gene: TRBV7-2; CDR3aa: CASSGRQGRSAFF; CDR3nt: TGTGCCAGCAGCGGCAGGCAGGGAAGATCAGCTTTCTTT
j_gene: TRBJ1-1; d_gene: .; abundance: .; len: 11; v_gene: TRBV5-5; CDR3aa: CASAANTEAFF; CDR3nt: TGTGCCAGCGCGGCGAACACTGAAGCTTTCTTT
j_gene: TRBJ1-2; d_gene: .; abundance: .; len: 16; v_gene: TRBV14; CDR3aa: CASSSKRDPGDYGYTF; CDR3nt: TGTGCCAGCAGCTCCAAGCGGGACCCAGGGGACTATGGCTACACCTTC
j_gene: TRBJ1-2; d_gene: .; abundance: .; len: 14; v_gene: TRBV5-5; CDR3aa: CASSLAIDSVGYTF; CDR3nt: TGTGCCAGCAGCTTGGCCATCGATAGTGTTGGCTACACCTTC
j_gene: TRBJ2-7; d_gene: .; abundance: .; len: 11; v_gene: TRBV28; CDR3aa: CASSLLHEQYF; CDR3nt: TGTGCCAGCAGTTTACTCCACGAGCAGTACTTC
j_gene: TRBJ1-1; d_gene: .; abundance: .; len: 12; v_gene: TRBV29-1; CDR3aa: CSVQDTNTEAFF; CDR3nt: TGCAGCGTTCAGGACACGAACACTGAAGCTTTCTTT
j_gene: TRBJ1-6; d_gene: .; abundance: .; len: 13; v_gene: TRBV18; CDR3aa: CASSKGGNSPLHF; CDR3nt: TGTGCCAGCTCAAAAGGAGGGAATTCACCCCTCCACTTT
j_gene: TRBJ1-1; d_gene: TRBD1; abundance: few; len: 15; v_gene: TRBV28; CDR3aa: CASSLTGTGVSEAFF; CDR3nt: TGTGCCAGCAGTTTAACCGGGACAGGGGTGTCTGAAGCTTTCTTT
j_gene: TRBJ2-7; d_gene: TRBD1; abundance: .; len: 16; v_gene: TRBV2; CDR3aa: CASSDPGQGLYYEQYF; CDR3nt: TGTGCCAGCAGCGACCCTGGACAGGGGCTATACTACGAGCAGTACTTC
j_gene: TRBJ1-4; d_gene: TRBD1; abundance: once; len: 15; v_gene: TRBV5-5; CDR3aa: CASSPGQGWGEKLFF; CDR3nt: TGTGCCAGCAGCCCAGGACAGGGATGGGGTGAAAAACTGTTTTTT
j_gene: TRBJ1-2; d_gene: TRBD1; abundance: .; len: 14; v_gene: TRBV11-2; CDR3aa: CASRKGGQAGGYTF; CDR3nt: TGTGCCAGCAGGAAGGGGGGACAGGCCGGTGGCTACACCTTC
j_gene: TRBJ1-4; d_gene: TRBD1; abundance: .; len: 16; v_gene: TRBV28; CDR3aa: CASSLAAGQGAWKLFF; CDR3nt: TGTGCCAGCAGTTTAGCCGCGGGACAGGGGGCCTGGAAACTGTTTTTT
j_gene: TRBJ1-2; d_gene: .; abundance: .; len: 13; v_gene: TRBV28; CDR3aa: CASSPHRDYGYTF; CDR3nt: TGTGCCAGCAGTCCTCACAGGGACTATGGCTACACCTTC
j_gene: TRBJ2-3; d_gene: .; abundance: .; len: 16; v_gene: TRBV9; CDR3aa: CASSVGARGGTDTQYF; CDR3nt: TGTGCCAGCAGCGTAGGGGCACGCGGGGGCACAGATACGCAGTATTTT
j_gene: TRBJ1-5; d_gene: .; abundance: .; len: 15; v_gene: TRBV2; CDR3aa: CASSQHQGSNQPQHF; CDR3nt: TGTGCCAGCAGTCAGCATCAGGGGTCCAATCAGCCCCAGCATTTT
j_gene: TRBJ2-7; d_gene: TRBD1; abundance: .; len: 14; v_gene: TRBV7-9; CDR3aa: CASSLGGQGNEQYF; CDR3nt: TGTGCCAGCAGCCTGGGCGGACAGGGGAACGAGCAGTACTTC
j_gene: TRBJ1-1; d_gene: .; abundance: once; len: 14; v_gene: TRBV11-2; CDR3aa: CASSLTLYDTEAFF; CDR3nt: TGTGCCAGCAGCTTGACACTCTATGACACTGAAGCTTTCTTT
j_gene: TRBJ2-5; d_gene: TRBD2; abundance: .; len: 13; v_gene: TRBV30; CDR3aa: CAWNPGLSETQYF; CDR3nt: TGTGCCTGGAACCCGGGACTAAGCGAGACCCAGTACTTC
j_gene: TRBJ1-5; d_gene: TRBD1; abundance: .; len: 17; v_gene: TRBV7-6; CDR3aa: CASSLQPGTGGDQPQHF; CDR3nt: TGTGCCAGCAGCTTACAGCCCGGGACAGGGGGCGATCAGCCCCAGCATTTT
j_gene: TRBJ2-7; d_gene: .; abundance: .; len: 16; v_gene: TRBV5-1; CDR3aa: CASSSQGQWNSYEQYF; CDR3nt: TGCGCCAGCAGTAGTCAAGGACAGTGGAACTCCTACGAGCAGTACTTC
j_gene: TRBJ2-3; d_gene: .; abundance: .; len: 18; v_gene: TRBV21-1; CDR3aa: CASSRPPTLAESTDTQYF; CDR3nt: TGTGCCAGCAGCAGGCCCCCAACCCTGGCGGAGAGCACAGATACGCAGTATTTT
j_gene: TRBJ2-7; d_gene: .; abundance: many; len: 13; v_gene: TRBV6-5; CDR3aa: CASSYSNGFEQYF; CDR3nt: TGTGCCAGCAGTTACTCGAACGGGTTCGAGCAGTACTTC
j_gene: TRBJ1-6; d_gene: TRBD1; abundance: .; len: 13; v_gene: TRBV19; CDR3aa: CASSDRASSPLHF; CDR3nt: TGTGCCAGTAGTGACAGGGCCTCTTCACCCCTCCACTTT
j_gene: TRBJ1-1; d_gene: .; abundance: .; len: 13; v_gene: TRBV5-4; CDR3aa: CASSPFRNTEAFF; CDR3nt: TGTGCCAGCAGTCCATTCAGGAACACTGAAGCTTTCTTT
j_gene: TRBJ2-2; d_gene: .; abundance: .; len: 12; v_gene: TRBV5-1; CDR3aa: CASSLSVGELFF; CDR3nt: TGCGCCAGCAGCTTGTCCGTCGGGGAGCTGTTTTTT
j_gene: TRBJ2-7; d_gene: .; abundance: .; len: 16; v_gene: TRBV5-1; CDR3aa: CASSLAPGEPSYEQYF; CDR3nt: TGCGCCAGCAGCTTGGCCCCAGGGGAACCCTCCTACGAGCAGTACTTC
j_gene: TRBJ2-5; d_gene: TRBD2; abundance: .; len: 16; v_gene: TRBV11-1; CDR3aa: CASSLGASGNQETQYF; CDR3nt: TGTGCCAGCAGCTTAGGAGCTAGCGGGAACCAAGAGACCCAGTACTTC